The 13 T cell receptor beta chains below all came from one sample that was sequenced in a study of blood T cell repertoires in COVID-19. The method was immunoSEQ multiplex PCR; TCRdb's version includes in-frame clones alone and lacks a portion of them. The data hold 100,000 to 120,000 clones, with roughly 80% observed a single time. The specimen sequenced was peripheral blood. These receptors were collected from a man aged 50 or older with acute or convalescent COVID-19.

V gene TRBV19 combines with J gene TRBJ2-7; TRBD1 matches 12 bases. V lost 10 bases, J lost 2 bases, and 18 bases stayed unmatched. The germline V gene has CDR1 LNHDA and CDR2 SQIVND (reference sequence). This CDR3 is built from 18 residues. CDR3 sequence: CAIKGDRGRLESAYEQYV. The CDR3 DNA follows: TGTGCCATCAAAGGGGACAGGGGGCGCTTAGAGAGCGCCTACGAGCAGTACGTC.

The V call is TRBV7-3, the J call TRBJ1-4; possibly TRBD1 for D (5 bases). With 1 base removed from V and 8 bases from J, the gap between germline ends came to 14 bases. This CDR3 contains 15 residues. From germline, CDR1 is SGHTA and CDR2 FQGTGA. The chain's CDR3 is CASSLNAGVGEKLFF. The CDR3 bases are TGTGCCAGCAGCTTAAATGCGGGGGTGGGCGAAAAACTGTTTTTT.

The chain uses TRBV12-3 or TRBV12-4 and TRBJ1-1; possibly TRBD1 for D (5 bases). The CDR3 extends over 13 amino acids. The ends were cut back, 3 bases at V and 3 bases at J, with 8 bases in the middle. The CDR3 DNA reads TGTGCCAGCAGTTTTATCAGGGACACTGAAGCTTTCTTT. Its translation: CASSFIRDTEAFF.

The rearrangement joins TRBV10-1 to TRBJ2-3, with 8 nucleotides matching TRBD2. Per germline, CDR1 WNHNN and CDR2 SYGVQD (reference sequence). J was trimmed by 4 bases and V by 3 bases; bases with no gene match: 6. This CDR3 is built from 15 residues. The CDR3 is CASSEASGLADTQYF. CDR3 coding DNA: TGCGCCAGCAGTGAAGCTAGCGGGTTGGCAGATACGCAGTATTTT.

The chain uses TRBV11-2 and TRBJ2-2; TRBD2 aligns across 10 bases. The V gene's germline CDR1 is SGHAT and CDR2 FQNNGV. Trimming at V came to 5 bases and at J to 8 bases, leaving 14 bases not matched to a gene. The CDR3 loop spans 17 amino acids. CDR3 in DNA: TGTGCCAGCAGCCCTTGGGGGGCTAGCGGGGGCTTGGGGGAGCTGTTTTTT. This translates into CASSPWGASGGLGELFF.

This clone appeared a single time. The rearrangement joins TRBV5-1 to TRBJ2-7; perhaps TRBD1 as D (7 bases). Germline CDR1 reads SGHRS; CDR2 reads YFSETQ. The CDR3 consists of 16 residues. V dropped 0 bases and J dropped 3 bases, with 16 bases sitting between them. The CDR3 DNA follows: TGCGCCAGCAGCTTGGAAGCGGGCAGGGGGGACTACGAGCAGTACTTC. It yields the protein CASSLEAGRGDYEQYF.

This chain connects TRBV3-1 (or the pseudogene TRBV3-2) to TRBJ1-2; D not certain. Per the germline V gene, CDR1 is LGHDT and CDR2 is YNNKEL (reference sequence). This CDR3 comprises 14 residues. With 0 bases removed from V and 4 bases from J, the gap between germline ends came to 9 bases. The CDR3 region is CASSQDIPSYGYTF. CDR3 nucleotides: TGTGCCAGCAGCCAAGATATCCCCAGCTATGGCTACACCTTC.

The chain employs TRBV6-1 and TRBJ2-1; TRBD2 aligns across 12 bases. The germline V gene encodes CDR1 MNHNS and CDR2 SASEGT. The junction had 3 bases not matched to a gene; V was cut back by 0 bases and J by 0 bases. The CDR3 is made up of 18 amino acids. CDR3 DNA sequence: TGTGCCAGCAGTGAAGCCCGACTAGCGGGGGCCTCCTACAATGAGCAGTTCTTC. Encoded protein: CASSEARLAGASYNEQFF.

This chain links TRBV5-1 with TRBJ1-3; 10 positions match TRBD1. V was pared by 4 bases and J by 3 bases, with 4 bases of the junction left unmatched. From germline, CDR1 is SGHRS and CDR2 YFSETQ. The CDR3 contains 15 residues. DNA for the CDR3: TGCGCCAGCAGCGTGGGACAGGGGAGTGGAAACACCATATATTTT. Translated, it gives CASSVGQGSGNTIYF.

This clone has ten or more counts. This sequence joins TRBV10-3 and TRBJ1-1; D is undetermined. This CDR3 has 11 amino acids. Deletions cut 11 bases from V and 3 bases from J, with 10 bases between. Germline-derived CDR1 and CDR2 are ENHRY and SYGVKD. CDR3 in DNA: TGTGCCGCCGCTGCGGACACTGAAGCTTTCTTT. This sequence encodes CAAAADTEAFF.

The chain carries TRBV19 and TRBJ2-1, with D hard to call. CDR1 and CDR2 from the germline V gene are LNHDA and SQIVND (reference sequence). The CDR3 totals 13 residues. Trimming left V 3 bases short and J 6 bases short, with 9 bases between. The CDR3 coding sequence is TGTGCCAGTAGTATCCCAGCAGGCAATGAGCAGTTCTTC. Translated, it gives CASSIPAGNEQFF.

The chain carries TRBV19 and TRBJ1-2, with D perhaps TRBD1 (6 bases). V lost 5 bases to trimming and J lost 4 bases, with 14 bases between them. Germline V lookup: CDR1 LNHDA, CDR2 SQIVND (reference sequence). The CDR3 has 14 residues. For the CDR3, the DNA is TGTGCCAGTAGTCCCCTCCGGACAGTCTATGGCTACACCTTC. It translates to CASSPLRTVYGYTF.

The chain joins TRBV29-1 to TRBJ1-1, with D unresolved. The CDR3 is made up of 13 amino acids. The germline gives CDR1 SQVTM, CDR2 ANQGSEA. The V gene lost 1 base and the J gene lost 1 base, with 7 bases spanning the gap. This chain's CDR3 is CSVEGAGNTEAFF. The CDR3 DNA reads TGCAGCGTTGAAGGGGCGGGGAACACTGAAGCTTTCTTT.